Here is one TCR beta chain with its context. This entry belongs to a study of blood T cell repertoires in COVID-19. This table comes from immunoSEQ multiplex PCR, and its TCRdb copy is limited to in-frame clones, with some not included. Altogether about 200,000 clones are present, roughly nine tenths being singletons, with the ten largest covering roughly 2%. Germline V CDR1 and CDR2: SGHRS, YFSETQ. The CDR3 totals 16 residues. V dropped 1 base and J dropped 2 bases, with 15 bases sitting between them. The sample comprised peripheral blood. The sequence was collected from a woman aged 50 to 65 with acute or convalescent COVID-19. This sequence joins TRBV5-1 and TRBJ2-5, with D possibly TRBD2 on 5 matching bases. As DNA, the CDR3 is TGCGCCAGCAGCTTGATGGCAGGCGGAGGTCAAGAGACCCAGTACTTC. Its translation: CASSLMAGGGQETQYF. The full variable domain, in which reference TRBV5-1 and TRBJ2-5 provide the parts outside the CDR3, is KAGVTQTPRYLIKTRGQQVTLSCSPISGHRSVSWYQQTPGQGLQFLFEYFSETQRNKGNFPGRFSGRQFSNSRSEMNVSTLELGDSALYLCASSLMAGGGQETQYFGPGTRLLVL.